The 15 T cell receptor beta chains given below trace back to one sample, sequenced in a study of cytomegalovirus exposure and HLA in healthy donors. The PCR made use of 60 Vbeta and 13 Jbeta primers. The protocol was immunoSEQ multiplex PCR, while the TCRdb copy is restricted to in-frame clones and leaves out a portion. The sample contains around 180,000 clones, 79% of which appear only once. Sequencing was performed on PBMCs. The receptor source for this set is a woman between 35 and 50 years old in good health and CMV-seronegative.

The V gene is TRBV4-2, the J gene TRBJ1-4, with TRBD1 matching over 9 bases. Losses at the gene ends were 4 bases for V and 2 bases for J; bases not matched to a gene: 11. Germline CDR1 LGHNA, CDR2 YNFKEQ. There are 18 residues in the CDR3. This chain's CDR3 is CASSRQQGASGTNEKLFF. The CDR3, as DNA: TGTGCCAGCAGCCGACAACAGGGGGCGTCGGGGACTAATGAAAAACTGTTTTTT.

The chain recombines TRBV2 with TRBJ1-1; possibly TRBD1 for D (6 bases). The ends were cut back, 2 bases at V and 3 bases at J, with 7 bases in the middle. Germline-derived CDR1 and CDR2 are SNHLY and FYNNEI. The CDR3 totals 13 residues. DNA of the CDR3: TGTGCCAGCAGTGAAAAGGGGGACACTGAAGCTTTCTTT. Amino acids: CASSEKGDTEAFF.

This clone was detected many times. This CDR3 reads CASSSGGTAEKLFF. CDR3 sequence (DNA): TGCGCCAGCAGCTCTGGAGGGACAGCTGAAAAACTGTTTTTT. The chain joins TRBV5-1 to TRBJ1-4; 7 positions agree with TRBD1. The CDR3 is 14 residues long. CDR1 SGHRS and CDR2 YFSETQ come from the germline V gene. Trimming at V came to 3 bases and at J to 7 bases, leaving 6 bases not matched to a gene.

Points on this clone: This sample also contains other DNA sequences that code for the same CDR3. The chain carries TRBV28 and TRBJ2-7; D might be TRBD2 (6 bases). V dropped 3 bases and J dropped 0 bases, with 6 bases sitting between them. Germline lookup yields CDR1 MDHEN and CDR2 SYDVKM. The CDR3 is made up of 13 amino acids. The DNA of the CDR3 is TGTGCCAGCAGTTTGGGGGGCTCCTACGAGCAGTACTTC. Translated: CASSLGGSYEQYF.

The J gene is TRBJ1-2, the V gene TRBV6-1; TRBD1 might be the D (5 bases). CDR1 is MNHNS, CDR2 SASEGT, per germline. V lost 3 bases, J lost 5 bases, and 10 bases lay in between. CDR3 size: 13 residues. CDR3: CASSEAGWYGYTF. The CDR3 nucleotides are TGTGCCAGCAGTGAGGCAGGGTGGTATGGCTACACCTTC.

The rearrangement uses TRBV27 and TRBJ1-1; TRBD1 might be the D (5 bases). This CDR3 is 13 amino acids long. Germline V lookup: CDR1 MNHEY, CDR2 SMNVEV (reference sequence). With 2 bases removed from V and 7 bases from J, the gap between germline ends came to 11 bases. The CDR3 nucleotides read TGTGCCAGCAGTTTACAGGGTGCGGATGAAGCTTTCTTT. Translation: CASSLQGADEAFF.

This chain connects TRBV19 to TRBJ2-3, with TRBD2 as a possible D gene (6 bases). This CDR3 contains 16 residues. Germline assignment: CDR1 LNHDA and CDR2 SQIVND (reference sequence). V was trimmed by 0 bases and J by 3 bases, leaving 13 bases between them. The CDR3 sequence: CASSIDPVGGTDTQYF. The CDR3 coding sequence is TGTGCCAGTAGTATAGATCCCGTCGGGGGTACAGATACGCAGTATTTT.

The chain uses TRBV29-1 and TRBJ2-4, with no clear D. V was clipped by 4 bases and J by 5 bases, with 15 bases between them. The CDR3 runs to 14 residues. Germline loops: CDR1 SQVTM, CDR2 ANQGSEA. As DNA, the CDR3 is TGCAGCGTTGGAGGAAGTCAATTTCAAAACATTCAGTACTTC. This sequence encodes CSVGGSQFQNIQYF.

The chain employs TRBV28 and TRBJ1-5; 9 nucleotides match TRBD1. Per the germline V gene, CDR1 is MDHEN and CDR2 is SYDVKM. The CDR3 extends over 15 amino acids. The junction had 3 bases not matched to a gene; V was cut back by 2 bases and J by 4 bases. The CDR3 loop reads CASSLGDRGNQPQHF. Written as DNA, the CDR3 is TGTGCCAGCAGTTTAGGAGACAGGGGGAATCAGCCCCAGCATTTT.

The CDR3, as DNA: TGTGCCAGCAGTGAAGCCCAGGGTGGACCCCTCCACTTT. Protein sequence: CASSEAQGGPLHF. The rearrangement uses TRBV6-1 and TRBJ1-6; D might be TRBD1 (5 bases). Germline V gene lookup returns CDR1 MNHNS and CDR2 SASEGT. The CDR3 is made up of 13 amino acids. The V gene lost 0 bases and the J gene lost 12 bases, with 9 bases spanning the gap.

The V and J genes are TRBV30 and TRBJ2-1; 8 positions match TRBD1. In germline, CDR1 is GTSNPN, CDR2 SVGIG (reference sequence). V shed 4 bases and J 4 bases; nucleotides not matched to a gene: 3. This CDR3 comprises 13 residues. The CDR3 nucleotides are TGTGCCTGGAAAGGGACAGGATACAATGAGCAGTTCTTC. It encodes CAWKGTGYNEQFF.

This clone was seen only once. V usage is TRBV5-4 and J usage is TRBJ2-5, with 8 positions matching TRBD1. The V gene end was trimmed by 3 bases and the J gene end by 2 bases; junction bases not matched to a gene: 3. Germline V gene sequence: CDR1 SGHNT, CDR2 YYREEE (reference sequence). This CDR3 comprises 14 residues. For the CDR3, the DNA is TGTGCCAGCAGCTCAAGGACAGGGCAAGAGACCCAGTACTTC. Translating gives CASSSRTGQETQYF. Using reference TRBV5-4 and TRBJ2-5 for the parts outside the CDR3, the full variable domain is ETGVTQSPTHLIKTRGQQVTLRCSSQSGHNTVSWYQQALGQGPQFIFQYYREEENGRGNFPPRFSGLQFPNYSSELNVNALELDDSALYLCASSSRTGQETQYFGPGTRLLVL.

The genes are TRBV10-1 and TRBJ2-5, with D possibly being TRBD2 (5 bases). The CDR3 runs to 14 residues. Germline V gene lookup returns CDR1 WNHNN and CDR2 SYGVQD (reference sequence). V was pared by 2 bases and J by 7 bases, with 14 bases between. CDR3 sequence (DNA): TGCGCCAGCAGTGAGGAGGGTGGTTTCGGGACCCAGTACTTC. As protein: CASSEEGGFGTQYF.

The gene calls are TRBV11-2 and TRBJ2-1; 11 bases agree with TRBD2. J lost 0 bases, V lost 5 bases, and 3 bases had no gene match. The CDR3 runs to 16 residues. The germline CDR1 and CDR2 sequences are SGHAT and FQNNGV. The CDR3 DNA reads TGTGCCAGCAGCCTAGGGACTAGCGGCTCCTACAATGAGCAGTTCTTC. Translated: CASSLGTSGSYNEQFF.

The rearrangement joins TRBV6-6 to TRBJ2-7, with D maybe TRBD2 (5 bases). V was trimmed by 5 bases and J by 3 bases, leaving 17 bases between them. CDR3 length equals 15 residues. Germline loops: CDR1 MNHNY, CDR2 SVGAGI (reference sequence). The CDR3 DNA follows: TGTGCCAGCAGTGTACTCGGGGTCCGTGACTACGAGCAGTACTTC. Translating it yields CASSVLGVRDYEQYF.